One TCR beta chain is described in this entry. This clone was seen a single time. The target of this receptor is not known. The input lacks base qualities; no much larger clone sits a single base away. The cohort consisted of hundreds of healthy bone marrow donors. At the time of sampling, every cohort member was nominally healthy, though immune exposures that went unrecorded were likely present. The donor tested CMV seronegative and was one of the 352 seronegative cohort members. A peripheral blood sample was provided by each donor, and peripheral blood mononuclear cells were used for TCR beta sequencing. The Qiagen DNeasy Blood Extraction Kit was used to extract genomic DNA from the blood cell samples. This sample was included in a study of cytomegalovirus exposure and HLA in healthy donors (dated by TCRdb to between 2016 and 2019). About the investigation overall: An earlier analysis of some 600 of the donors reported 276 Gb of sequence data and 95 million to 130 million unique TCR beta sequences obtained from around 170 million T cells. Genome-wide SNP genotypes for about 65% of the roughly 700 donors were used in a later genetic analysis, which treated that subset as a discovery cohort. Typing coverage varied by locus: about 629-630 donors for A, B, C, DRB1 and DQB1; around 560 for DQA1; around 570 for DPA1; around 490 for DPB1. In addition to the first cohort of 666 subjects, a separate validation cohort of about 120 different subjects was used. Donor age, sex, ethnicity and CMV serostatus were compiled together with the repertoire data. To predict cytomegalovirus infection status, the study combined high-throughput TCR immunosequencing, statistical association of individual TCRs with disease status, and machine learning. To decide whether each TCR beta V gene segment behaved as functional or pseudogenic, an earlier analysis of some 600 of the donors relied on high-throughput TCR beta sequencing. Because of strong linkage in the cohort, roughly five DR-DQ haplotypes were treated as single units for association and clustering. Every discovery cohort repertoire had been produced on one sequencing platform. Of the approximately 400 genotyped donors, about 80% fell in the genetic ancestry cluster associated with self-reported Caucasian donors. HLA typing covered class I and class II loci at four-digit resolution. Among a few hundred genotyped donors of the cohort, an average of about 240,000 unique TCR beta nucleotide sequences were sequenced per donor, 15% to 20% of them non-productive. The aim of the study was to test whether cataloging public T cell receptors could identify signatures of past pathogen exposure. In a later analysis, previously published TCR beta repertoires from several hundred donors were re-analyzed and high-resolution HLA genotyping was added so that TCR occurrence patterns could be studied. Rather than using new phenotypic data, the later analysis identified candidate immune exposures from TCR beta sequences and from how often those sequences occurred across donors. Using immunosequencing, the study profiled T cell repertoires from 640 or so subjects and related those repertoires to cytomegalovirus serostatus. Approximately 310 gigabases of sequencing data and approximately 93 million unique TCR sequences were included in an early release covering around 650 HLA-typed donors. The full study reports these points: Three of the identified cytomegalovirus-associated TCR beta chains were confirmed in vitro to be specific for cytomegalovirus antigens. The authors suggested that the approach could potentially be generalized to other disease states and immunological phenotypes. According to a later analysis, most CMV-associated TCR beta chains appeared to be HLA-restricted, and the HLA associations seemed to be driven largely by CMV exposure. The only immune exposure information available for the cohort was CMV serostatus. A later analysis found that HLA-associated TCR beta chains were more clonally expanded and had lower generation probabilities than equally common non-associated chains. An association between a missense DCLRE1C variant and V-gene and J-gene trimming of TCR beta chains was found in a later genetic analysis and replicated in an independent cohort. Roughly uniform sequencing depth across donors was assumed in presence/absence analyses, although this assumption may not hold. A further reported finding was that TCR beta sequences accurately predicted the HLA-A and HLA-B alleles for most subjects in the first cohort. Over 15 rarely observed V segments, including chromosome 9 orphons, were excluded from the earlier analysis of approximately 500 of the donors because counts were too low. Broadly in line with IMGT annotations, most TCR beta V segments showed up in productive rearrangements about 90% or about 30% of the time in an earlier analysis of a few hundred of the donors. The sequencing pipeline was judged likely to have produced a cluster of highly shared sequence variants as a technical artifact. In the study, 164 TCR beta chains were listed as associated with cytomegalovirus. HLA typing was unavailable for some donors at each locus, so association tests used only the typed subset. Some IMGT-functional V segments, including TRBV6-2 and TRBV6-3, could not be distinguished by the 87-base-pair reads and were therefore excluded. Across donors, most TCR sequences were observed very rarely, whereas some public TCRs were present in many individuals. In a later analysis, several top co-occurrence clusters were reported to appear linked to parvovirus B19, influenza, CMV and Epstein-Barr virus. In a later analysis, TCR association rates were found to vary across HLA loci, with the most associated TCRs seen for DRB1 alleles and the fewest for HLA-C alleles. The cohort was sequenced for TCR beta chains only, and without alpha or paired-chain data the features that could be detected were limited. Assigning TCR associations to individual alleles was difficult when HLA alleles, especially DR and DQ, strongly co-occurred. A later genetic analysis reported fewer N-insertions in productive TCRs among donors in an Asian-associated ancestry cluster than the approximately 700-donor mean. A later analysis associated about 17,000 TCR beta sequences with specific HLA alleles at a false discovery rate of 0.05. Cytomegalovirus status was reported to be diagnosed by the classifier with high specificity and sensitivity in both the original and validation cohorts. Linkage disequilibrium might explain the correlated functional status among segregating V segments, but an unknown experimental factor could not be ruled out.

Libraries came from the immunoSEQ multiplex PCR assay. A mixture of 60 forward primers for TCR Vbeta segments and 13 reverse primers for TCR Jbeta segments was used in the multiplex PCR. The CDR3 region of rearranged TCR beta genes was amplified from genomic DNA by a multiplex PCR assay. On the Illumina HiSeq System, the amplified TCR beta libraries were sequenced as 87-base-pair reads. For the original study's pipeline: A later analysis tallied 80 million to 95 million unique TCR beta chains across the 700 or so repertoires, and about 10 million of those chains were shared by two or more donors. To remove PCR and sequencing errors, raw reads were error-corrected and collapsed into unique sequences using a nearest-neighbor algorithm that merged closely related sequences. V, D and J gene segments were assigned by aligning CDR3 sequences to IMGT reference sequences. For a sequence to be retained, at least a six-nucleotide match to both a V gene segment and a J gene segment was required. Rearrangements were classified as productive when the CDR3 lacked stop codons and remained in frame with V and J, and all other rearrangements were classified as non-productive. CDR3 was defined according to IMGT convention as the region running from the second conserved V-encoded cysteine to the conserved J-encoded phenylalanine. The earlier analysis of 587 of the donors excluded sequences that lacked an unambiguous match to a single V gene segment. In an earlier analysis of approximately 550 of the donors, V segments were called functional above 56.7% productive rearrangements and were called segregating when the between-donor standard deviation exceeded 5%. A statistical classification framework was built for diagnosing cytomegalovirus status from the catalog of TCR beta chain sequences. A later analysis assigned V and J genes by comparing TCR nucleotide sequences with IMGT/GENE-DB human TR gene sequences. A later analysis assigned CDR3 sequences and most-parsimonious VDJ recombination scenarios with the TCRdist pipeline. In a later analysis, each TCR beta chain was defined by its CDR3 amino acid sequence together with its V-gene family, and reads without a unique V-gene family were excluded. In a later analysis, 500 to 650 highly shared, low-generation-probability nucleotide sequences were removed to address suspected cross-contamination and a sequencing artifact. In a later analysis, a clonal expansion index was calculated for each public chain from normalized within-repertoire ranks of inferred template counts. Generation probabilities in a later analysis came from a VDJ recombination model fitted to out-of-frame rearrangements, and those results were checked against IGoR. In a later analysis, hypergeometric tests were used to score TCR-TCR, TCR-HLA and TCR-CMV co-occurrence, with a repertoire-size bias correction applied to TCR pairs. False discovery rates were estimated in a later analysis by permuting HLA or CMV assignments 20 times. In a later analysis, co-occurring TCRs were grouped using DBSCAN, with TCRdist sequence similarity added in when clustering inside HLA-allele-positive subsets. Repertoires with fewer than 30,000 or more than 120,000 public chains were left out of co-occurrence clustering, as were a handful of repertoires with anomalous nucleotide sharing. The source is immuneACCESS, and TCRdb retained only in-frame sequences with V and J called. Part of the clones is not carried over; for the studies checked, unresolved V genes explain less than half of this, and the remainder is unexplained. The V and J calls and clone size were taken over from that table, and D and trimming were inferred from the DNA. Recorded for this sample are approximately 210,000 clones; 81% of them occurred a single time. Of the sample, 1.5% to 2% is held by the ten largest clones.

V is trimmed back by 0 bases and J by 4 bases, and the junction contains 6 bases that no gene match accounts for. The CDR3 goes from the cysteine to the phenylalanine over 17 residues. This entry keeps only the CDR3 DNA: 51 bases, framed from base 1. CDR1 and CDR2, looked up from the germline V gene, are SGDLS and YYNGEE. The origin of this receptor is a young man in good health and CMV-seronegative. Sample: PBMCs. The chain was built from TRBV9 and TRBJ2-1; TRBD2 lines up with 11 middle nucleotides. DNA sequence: TGTGCCAGCAGCGTAGACACTAGCGGGAGATTATACAATGAGCAGTTCTTC. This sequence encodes CASSVDTSGRLYNEQFF.